Below are 23 T cell receptor beta chains sequenced from a single sample in a study of blood T cells in healthy people across ages. Then a second PCR, running roughly 7 to 12 cycles, was carried out with a sample-barcoded 5' primer and a J-beta primer mix. TCRdb ran MiXCR on the 5' RACE reads and lists one entry per CDR3 protein. The table records 780,000 or so distinct CDR3 sequences, roughly 56% of them present only once. The sample consisted of blood. The receptor set was obtained from a man aged 40-49 years in good health.

This chain connects TRBV20-1 to TRBJ1-5; 10 bases align to TRBD1. V shed 8 bases and J 2 bases; nucleotides not matched to a gene: 9. The germline CDR1 and CDR2 sequences are DFQATT and SNEGSKA (reference sequence). This CDR3 is 15 amino acids long. In DNA, the CDR3 is TGCAGTTCCCGGGACAGGGGTAGTGGCAATCAGCCCCAGCATTTT. Its translation: CSSRDRGSGNQPQHF.

The chain has TRBV7-9 and TRBJ1-3; D is uncertain. The CDR3 sequence is 13 residues long. Trimming pared 7 bases from V and 6 bases from J, leaving 13 bases between. Germline assignment: CDR1 SEHNR and CDR2 FQNEAQ (reference sequence). The CDR3 sequence: CASTKTRENTIYF. The DNA for the CDR3 is TGTGCCAGCACCAAAACACGGGAAAACACCATATATTTT.

The chain combines TRBV20-1 with TRBJ1-2; the D gene is possibly TRBD1 (6 bases). V lost 4 bases and J lost 8, with 23 bases in between. Germline CDR1 is DFQATT and CDR2 is SNEGSKA (reference sequence). The CDR3 covers 15 residues. The CDR3 nucleotides read TGCAGTGCTACATCGGTGACAGGCCCAACCCGAGGCTACACCTTC. It yields the protein CSATSVTGPTRGYTF.

The rearrangement links TRBV28 to TRBJ1-1, with 7 bases fitting TRBD1. The junction had 5 bases not matched to a gene; V was cut back by 0 bases and J by 1 base. Germline values: CDR1 MDHEN, CDR2 SYDVKM. The CDR3 totals 16 residues. The chain's CDR3 is CASSLWGQLGNTEAFF. The CDR3 nucleotides are TGTGCCAGCAGTTTATGGGGACAGCTCGGGAACACTGAAGCTTTCTTT.

The rearrangement uses TRBV5-1 and TRBJ1-1; weak D call: TRBD1 (5 bases). V dropped 4 bases and J dropped 6 bases, with 16 bases sitting between them. Germline V gene sequence: CDR1 SGHRS, CDR2 YFSETQ. This CDR3 comprises 14 residues. CDR3 residues: CASSLNGGGAEAFF. The CDR3 DNA reads TGCGCCAGCAGCCTCAACGGGGGAGGTGCTGAAGCTTTCTTT.

To note about this clonotype: Possible read error: a much larger clone is one base away. The chain uses TRBV18 and TRBJ1-4; no reliable D call. This CDR3 has 12 residues. The V gene's germline CDR1 is KGHSH and CDR2 LQKENI. In DNA form, the CDR3 reads TGTGCCTGCTCAGGAGCGGAAGAAAAACTGTTTTTT. The encoded protein is CACSGAEEKLFF.

This sequence joins TRBV20-1 and TRBJ2-5; TRBD2 aligns across 9 bases. The length of the CDR3 is 13 residues. The J segment lost 4 bases and the V segment lost 5 bases, leaving 5 bases of the junction unmatched. Per the germline V gene, CDR1 is DFQATT and CDR2 is SNEGSKA (reference sequence). This chain's CDR3 is CSAGGGAGETQYF. The CDR3 bases are TGCAGTGCTGGCGGGGGGGCCGGAGAGACCCAGTACTTC.

The V gene is TRBV6-5, the J gene TRBJ1-2; TRBD1 might be the D (6 bases). Between the trimmed V and J ends, which lost 2 bases and 0 bases, there was a span of 10 bases. Germline assignment: CDR1 MNHEY and CDR2 SVGAGI. The CDR3 is made up of 15 amino acids. The CDR3 DNA is TGTGCCAGCAGTTACCAGGGGCTGGCTAACTATGGCTACACCTTC. It encodes CASSYQGLANYGYTF.

This clonotype has a handful of counts. This rearrangement joins TRBV3-1 to TRBJ2-1; 7 nucleotides align to TRBD2. CDR1 and CDR2 (germline): LGHDT, YNNKEL (reference sequence). This CDR3 has 20 residues. Unmatched junction bases numbered 14, after V lost 0 bases and J lost 0 bases. CDR3 in DNA: TGTGCCAGCAGCCAAGATCCGGGGAGGGGCAGGTCAAGCTCCTACAATGAGCAGTTCTTC. This translates into CASSQDPGRGRSSSYNEQFF.

The V gene is TRBV11-2, the J gene TRBJ2-1; TRBD2 matches 11 bases. Germline-derived CDR1 and CDR2 are SGHAT and FQNNGV. J lost 2 bases, V lost 2 bases, and 2 bases had no gene match. The CDR3 totals 16 residues. CDR3 coding DNA: TGTGCCAGCAGCTTACGACTAGCGGGGACCTACAATGAGCAGTTCTTC. This sequence encodes CASSLRLAGTYNEQFF.

The CDR3 DNA reads TGCAGTGGAAGGGGGCTTGGGTACGAGCAGTACTTC. The encoded protein is CSGRGLGYEQYF. This chain uses TRBV20-1 with TRBJ2-7, with 7 bases fitting TRBD1. CDR3 length: 12 amino acids. CDR1 and CDR2 (germline): DFQATT, SNEGSKA (reference sequence). Unmatched junction bases numbered 7, after V lost 7 bases and J lost 4 bases.

The chain has TRBV20-1 and TRBJ2-1, with D unresolved. This CDR3 spans 16 amino acids. Germline lookup yields CDR1 DFQATT and CDR2 SNEGSKA (reference sequence). The V gene lost 0 bases and the J gene lost 0 bases, with 12 bases spanning the gap. CDR3 amino acids: CSARDFATSSYNEQFF. The CDR3, as DNA: TGCAGTGCTAGAGATTTTGCGACCAGCTCCTACAATGAGCAGTTCTTC.

V usage is TRBV11-2 and J usage is TRBJ2-3, with 7 bases fitting TRBD2. This CDR3 region has 16 residues. V was clipped by 0 bases and J by 5 bases; unmatched bases: 8. Germline CDR1 SGHAT, CDR2 FQNNGV. The CDR3: CASSLELAGLLDTQYF. For the CDR3, the DNA is TGTGCCAGCAGCTTAGAGTTAGCGGGCCTTTTAGATACGCAGTATTTT.

V gene TRBV28 combines with J gene TRBJ2-7; the D gene is possibly TRBD2 (6 bases). Germline-derived CDR1 and CDR2 are MDHEN and SYDVKM. V was clipped by 4 bases and J by 1 base, with 11 bases between them. There are 14 residues in the CDR3. The CDR3 region has the DNA TGTGCCAGCAGTTCCGGGACTTTTTCCTACGAGCAGTACTTC. Translated: CASSSGTFSYEQYF.

The rearrangement uses TRBV24-1 and TRBJ2-5, with TRBD2 matching over 13 bases. The CDR3 is 18 amino acids. Germline V gives CDR1 KGHDR, CDR2 SFDVKD. The J segment lost 5 bases and the V segment lost 4 bases, leaving 12 bases of the junction unmatched. CDR3: CATSDSGLAGKVLETQYF. The CDR3 region has the DNA TGTGCCACCAGTGACTCGGGACTAGCGGGAAAGGTTTTGGAGACCCAGTACTTC.

In this sample, this clonotype turned up a few times. The chain uses TRBV10-3 and TRBJ2-7; tentative D call: TRBD2 (6 bases). The V gene lost 4 bases and the J gene lost 4 bases, with 20 bases spanning the gap. In germline, CDR1 is ENHRY, CDR2 SYGVKD. The CDR3 loop spans 16 amino acids. For the CDR3, the DNA is TGTGCCATCAGTGGGGGAGCGGGCAGACAGCTGTACGAGCAGTACTTC. Residues: CAISGGAGRQLYEQYF.

As to this clonotype: It may be a read error: a sequence one base away is much more abundant. The chain joins TRBV29-1 to TRBJ2-5; tentatively, D is TRBD1 (5 bases). Trimming removed 7 bases from V and 1 base from J, with 13 bases in between. Germline V gene lookup returns CDR1 SQVTM and CDR2 ANQGSEA. The CDR3 runs 13 residues. The CDR3 protein is CSAATTVQETQYF. The DNA for the CDR3 is TGCAGCGCCGCAACGACAGTCCAAGAGACCCAGTACTTC.

V usage is TRBV6-6 and J usage is TRBJ1-1; D unclear. Trimming stripped 4 bases from V and 0 bases from J, with 9 bases between. Germline V gene sequence: CDR1 MNHNY, CDR2 SVGAGI (reference sequence). This CDR3 is built from 14 residues. CDR3 bases: TGTGCCAGCAGTTTCGGTTCTGTGAACACTGAAGCTTTCTTT. Amino acids: CASSFGSVNTEAFF.

V and J are TRBV28 and TRBJ2-2; D perhaps matches TRBD1 (6 bases). Trimming took 2 bases from V and 5 from J, leaving 12 bases between them. This CDR3 is 15 amino acids long. In germline, CDR1 is MDHEN, CDR2 SYDVKM. Here the CDR3 reads CASSLGDTRTGELFF. The CDR3 coding sequence is TGTGCCAGCAGTTTAGGGGACACCAGGACCGGGGAGCTGTTTTTT.

The CDR3 is CASSLELSNEQYF. Written as DNA, the CDR3 is TGTGCCAGCAGCTTGGAGCTGTCGAACGAGCAGTACTTC. The rearrangement joins TRBV5-6 to TRBJ2-7; D uncertain. Germline lookup yields CDR1 SGHDT and CDR2 YYEEEE. The V end was cut by 0 bases, the J end by 5 bases, with 9 bases between. The CDR3 consists of 13 residues.

This clonotype appeared many times. The CDR3 loop reads CASSFQDGSPLHF. The CDR3 region has the DNA TGTGCCAGCAGCTTTCAGGATGGCTCACCCCTCCACTTT. The chain carries TRBV7-6 and TRBJ1-6; D gene uncertain. Trimming pared 3 bases from V and 10 bases from J, leaving 10 bases between. Germline-derived CDR1 and CDR2 are SGHVS and FNYEAQ. The CDR3 spans 13 residues.

V usage is TRBV12-5 and J usage is TRBJ2-7; TRBD1 or TRBD2 may be the D gene (5 bases each). Germline V gene sequence: CDR1 LGHNT, CDR2 FRNRAP. The CDR3 has 15 residues. The V end was cut by 3 bases, the J end by 5 bases, with 17 bases between. The CDR3 region has the DNA TGTGCTAGTGGTTTAGAGGGCAGGGTGGTTGACGAGCAGTACTTC. Encoded protein: CASGLEGRVVDEQYF.

This clonotype was recorded a few times. The chain is built from TRBV4-3 and TRBJ1-3; 12 bases align to TRBD1. The V gene end was trimmed by 5 bases and the J gene end by 11 bases; junction bases not matched to a gene: 10. Germline assignment: CDR1 LGHNA and CDR2 YSLEER. The CDR3 sequence is 15 residues long. CDR3 coding DNA: TGCGCCAGCAGCTCGGGACAGGGGGCGCCCACCGCCATATATTTT. Its protein product is CASSSGQGAPTAIYF.